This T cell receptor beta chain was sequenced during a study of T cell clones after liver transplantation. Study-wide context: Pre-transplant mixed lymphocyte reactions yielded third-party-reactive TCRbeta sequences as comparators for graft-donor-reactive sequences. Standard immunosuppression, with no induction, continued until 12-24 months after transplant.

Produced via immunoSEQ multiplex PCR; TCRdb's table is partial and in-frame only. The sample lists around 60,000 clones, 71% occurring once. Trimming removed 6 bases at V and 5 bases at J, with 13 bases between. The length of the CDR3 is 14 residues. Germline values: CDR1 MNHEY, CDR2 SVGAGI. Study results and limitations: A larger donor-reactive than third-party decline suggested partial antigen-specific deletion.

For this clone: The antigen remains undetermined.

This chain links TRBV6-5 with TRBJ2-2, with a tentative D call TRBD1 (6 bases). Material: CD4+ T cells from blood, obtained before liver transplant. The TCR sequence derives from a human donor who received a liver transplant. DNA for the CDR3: TGTGCCAGCAGAGCAGGGGCAGGGACCGGGGAGCTGTTTTTT. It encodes CASRAGAGTGELFF.